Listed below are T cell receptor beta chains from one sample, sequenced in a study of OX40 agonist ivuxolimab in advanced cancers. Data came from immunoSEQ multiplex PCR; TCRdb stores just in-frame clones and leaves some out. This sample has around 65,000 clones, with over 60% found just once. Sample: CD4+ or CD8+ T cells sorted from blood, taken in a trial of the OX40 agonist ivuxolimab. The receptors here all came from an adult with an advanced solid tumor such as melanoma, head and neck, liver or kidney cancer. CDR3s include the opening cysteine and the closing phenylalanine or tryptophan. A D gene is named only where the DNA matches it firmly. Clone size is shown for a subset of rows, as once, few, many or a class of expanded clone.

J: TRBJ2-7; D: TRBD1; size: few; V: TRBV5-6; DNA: TGTGCCAGCAGCTTAGGGACAGGGTTGGACTACGAGCAGTACTTC; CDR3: CASSLGTGLDYEQYF
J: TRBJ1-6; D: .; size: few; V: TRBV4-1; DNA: TGCGCCAGCAGCCTAACTAGGAACAGCATTTATTCACCCCTCCACTTT; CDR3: CASSLTRNSIYSPLHF
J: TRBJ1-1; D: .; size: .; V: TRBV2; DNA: TGTGCCAGCAGCGCTCAGGGAGCGAACACTGAAGCTTTCTTT; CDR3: CASSAQGANTEAFF
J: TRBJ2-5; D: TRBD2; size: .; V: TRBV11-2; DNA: TGTGCCAGCAGCCCGGGGGGGAGACAGACCCAGTACTTC; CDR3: CASSPGGRQTQYF
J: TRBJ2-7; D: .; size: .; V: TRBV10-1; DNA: TGCGCCAGCAGTGAGTCTCGGGGGCCTTCCTACGAGCAGTACTTC; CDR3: CASSESRGPSYEQYF
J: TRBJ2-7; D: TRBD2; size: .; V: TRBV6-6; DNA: TGTGCCAGCAGACTAGCGGGTACCTACGAGCAGTACTTC; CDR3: CASRLAGTYEQYF
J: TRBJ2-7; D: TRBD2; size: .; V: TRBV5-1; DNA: TGCGCCAGCAGCTTGGCTGGGGGGCTAGCGGGCACCTACGAGCAGTACTTC; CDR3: CASSLAGGLAGTYEQYF
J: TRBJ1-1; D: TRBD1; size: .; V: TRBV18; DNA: TGTGCCAGCTCACCGACACGGGACAGGGTGGCTCTGAACACTGAAGCTTTCTTT; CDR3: CASSPTRDRVALNTEAFF
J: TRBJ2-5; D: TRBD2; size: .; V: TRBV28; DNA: TGTGCCAGCAGTTTACCGCAGGGGACTAGGAAGACCCAGTACTTC; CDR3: CASSLPQGTRKTQYF
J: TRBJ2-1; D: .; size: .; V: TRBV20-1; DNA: TGCAGTGCTAGTGACCGGGACTGGCAGTTCTTC; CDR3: CSASDRDWQFF
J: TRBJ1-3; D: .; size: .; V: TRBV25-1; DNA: TGTGCCAGCAGTGGCAGCTCTGGAAACACCATATATTTT; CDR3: CASSGSSGNTIYF
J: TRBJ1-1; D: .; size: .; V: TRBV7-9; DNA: TGTGCCAGCAGCTCCCTCACTTCGGGCTCGGGGACTGAAGCTTTCTTT; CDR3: CASSSLTSGSGTEAFF
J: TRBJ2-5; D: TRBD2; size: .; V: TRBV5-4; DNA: TGTGCCAGCAGACTAGCGGGAGGGCCGAGGGAGACCCAGTACTTC; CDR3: CASRLAGGPRETQYF
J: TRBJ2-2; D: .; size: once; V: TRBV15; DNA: TGTGCCACCAGCAGAGGACTCGGGGGCGCCGGGGAGCTGTTTTTT; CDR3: CATSRGLGGAGELFF
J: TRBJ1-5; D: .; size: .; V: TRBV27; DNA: TGTGCCAGCGGGCCTTACGCCTCACAGCCCCAGCATTTT; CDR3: CASGPYASQPQHF
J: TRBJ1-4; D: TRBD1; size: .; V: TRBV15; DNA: TGTGCCACCAGCAGAGCGGGACAGTCTAATGAAAAACTGTTTTTT; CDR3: CATSRAGQSNEKLFF
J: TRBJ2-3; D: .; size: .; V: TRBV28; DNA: TGTGCCAGCAGTTTAGGAACCCGTACGCAGTATTTT; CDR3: CASSLGTRTQYF
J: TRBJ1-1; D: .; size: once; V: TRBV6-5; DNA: TGTGCCAGCCAAGGGAGGACTGAAGCTTTCTTT; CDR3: CASQGRTEAFF
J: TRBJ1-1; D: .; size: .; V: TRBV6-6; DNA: TGTGCCAGCAGATCACAGGGAGCACACGGCACTGAAGCTTTCTTT; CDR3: CASRSQGAHGTEAFF
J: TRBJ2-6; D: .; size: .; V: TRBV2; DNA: TGTGCCAGCAGTGAAGCGCGAGTCTCTGGGGCCAACGTCCTGACTTTC; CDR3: CASSEARVSGANVLTF
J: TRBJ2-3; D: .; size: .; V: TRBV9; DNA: TGTGCCAGCAGCGTAGGTCTAGAACTCACAGATACGCAGTATTTT; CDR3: CASSVGLELTDTQYF
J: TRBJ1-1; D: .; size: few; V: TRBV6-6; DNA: TGTGCCAGCCATTCCCACGGGGGCGTCACTGAAGCTTTCTTT; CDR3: CASHSHGGVTEAFF
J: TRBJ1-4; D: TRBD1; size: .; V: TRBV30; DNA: TGTGCCTGGTCCGGGACAGGGAATGAAAAACTGTTTTTT; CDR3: CAWSGTGNEKLFF
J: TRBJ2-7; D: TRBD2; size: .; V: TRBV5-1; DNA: TGCGCCAGCAGCCCCACTAGCGGGGGGTCCTACGAGCAGTACTTC; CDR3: CASSPTSGGSYEQYF
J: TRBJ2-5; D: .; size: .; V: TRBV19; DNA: TGTGCCAGTAAGCTGGGGGGCCAAGAGACCCAGTACTTC; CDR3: CASKLGGQETQYF
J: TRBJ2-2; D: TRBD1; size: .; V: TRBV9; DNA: TGTGCCAGCAGCGTAGCCGGGACAGCCAACACCGGGGAGCTGTTTTTT; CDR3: CASSVAGTANTGELFF
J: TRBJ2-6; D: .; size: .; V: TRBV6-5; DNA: TGTGCCAGCAGTTACAGGCACTCTGGGGCCAACGTCCTGACTTTC; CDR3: CASSYRHSGANVLTF
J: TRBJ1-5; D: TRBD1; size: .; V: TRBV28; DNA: TGTGCCAGCAGTGGGTTGGACAGGGAAGGTCAGCCCCAGCATTTT; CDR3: CASSGLDREGQPQHF
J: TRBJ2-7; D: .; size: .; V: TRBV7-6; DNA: TGTGCCAGCAGCCAGGACAGTCGAGGGGAGCAGTACTTC; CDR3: CASSQDSRGEQYF